These T cell receptor beta chains were read from a single sample in a study of blood T cell repertoires in COVID-19. Sequenced by immunoSEQ multiplex PCR; TCRdb stores in-frame clones only, minus some. This sample has roughly 67,000 clones, with roughly 84% found just once. Sequenced sample: peripheral blood. Receptor source: a man aged 45-65 years with active COVID-19. The CDR3 runs from the conserved cysteine through the conserved F or W. Fields, in order: clone size, V gene, D gene, J gene, CDR3 DNA, CDR3 protein. D genes are given only for firm matches. The size entry is marked missing in some rows and otherwise reads once, few, many or a size class.

abundance: .
v_gene: TRBV7-9
d_gene: .
j_gene: TRBJ2-3
CDR3nt: TGTGCCAGCAGCCGCCCGCCGGGGGAGGTAGATACGCAGTATTTT
CDR3aa: CASSRPPGEVDTQYF

abundance: .
v_gene: TRBV7-9
d_gene: TRBD2
j_gene: TRBJ2-3
CDR3nt: TGTGCCAGCAGCCCCGGGGCGGGAGTGGCAGATACGCAGTATTTT
CDR3aa: CASSPGAGVADTQYF

abundance: .
v_gene: TRBV7-9
d_gene: .
j_gene: TRBJ2-5
CDR3nt: TGTGCCAGCAGCTCCAGGGGGGACCTGTACTTC
CDR3aa: CASSSRGDLYF

abundance: once
v_gene: TRBV5-1
d_gene: TRBD2
j_gene: TRBJ2-1
CDR3nt: TGCGCCAGCAGCTCAGCGGGGGGGCCTTACAATGAGCAGTTCTTC
CDR3aa: CASSSAGGPYNEQFF

abundance: .
v_gene: TRBV18
d_gene: .
j_gene: TRBJ1-1
CDR3nt: TGTGCCAGCGCGCCCCCGAACACTGAAGCTTTCTTT
CDR3aa: CASAPPNTEAFF

abundance: .
v_gene: TRBV2
d_gene: .
j_gene: TRBJ2-3
CDR3nt: TGTGCCAGCAGAGGGAGGCCGGGCACAGATACGCAGTATTTT
CDR3aa: CASRGRPGTDTQYF

abundance: once
v_gene: TRBV25-1
d_gene: .
j_gene: TRBJ2-3
CDR3nt: TGTGCCAGCTCCAAGGGGCTACTCGACGCTAGCACAGATACGCAGTATTTT
CDR3aa: CASSKGLLDASTDTQYF

abundance: .
v_gene: TRBV6-5
d_gene: TRBD2
j_gene: TRBJ2-1
CDR3nt: TGTGCCAGCAGTTACGAGCGGGGGGTATGGAATGAGCAGTTCTTC
CDR3aa: CASSYERGVWNEQFF

abundance: .
v_gene: TRBV10-2
d_gene: TRBD2
j_gene: TRBJ2-7
CDR3nt: TGCGCCAGCAGGAAGACTAGCGGTGGCGAGCAGTACTTC
CDR3aa: CASRKTSGGEQYF

abundance: .
v_gene: TRBV13
d_gene: TRBD2
j_gene: TRBJ2-5
CDR3nt: TGTGCCAGCAGCCCGATCGGGGGGATCCAAGAGACCCAGTACTTC
CDR3aa: CASSPIGGIQETQYF

abundance: .
v_gene: TRBV5-6
d_gene: .
j_gene: TRBJ2-2
CDR3nt: TGTGCCAGCAGCCGCGGCCTGAACACCGGGGAGCTGTTTTTT
CDR3aa: CASSRGLNTGELFF

abundance: .
v_gene: TRBV5-1
d_gene: TRBD2
j_gene: TRBJ2-1
CDR3nt: TGCGCCAGCAGCCCGGGGGGACTAGCGTCTTCCTGGGAGCAGTTCTTC
CDR3aa: CASSPGGLASSWEQFF

abundance: .
v_gene: TRBV3-1/TRBV3-2
d_gene: .
j_gene: TRBJ1-2
CDR3nt: TGTGCCAGCAGCAGGGAGACAGGCATCTATGGCTACACCTTC
CDR3aa: CASSRETGIYGYTF

abundance: .
v_gene: TRBV5-6
d_gene: TRBD1
j_gene: TRBJ2-3
CDR3nt: TGTGCCAGCAGCCTGGGGGGAACCCAGGGGGCCGGGGCAGATACGCAGTATTTT
CDR3aa: CASSLGGTQGAGADTQYF

abundance: few
v_gene: TRBV5-4
d_gene: .
j_gene: TRBJ1-1
CDR3nt: TGTGCCAGCAGTTCCGAGGAGAACACTGAAGCTTTCTTT
CDR3aa: CASSSEENTEAFF

abundance: .
v_gene: TRBV5-1
d_gene: .
j_gene: TRBJ2-5
CDR3nt: TGCGCCAGCAGCTTACAGGGTAGTGAGACCCAGTACTTC
CDR3aa: CASSLQGSETQYF

abundance: .
v_gene: TRBV3-1/TRBV3-2
d_gene: .
j_gene: TRBJ2-5
CDR3nt: TGTGCCAGCAGCCAAGGGGTAGTCGGGGGCCAAGAGACCCAGTACTTC
CDR3aa: CASSQGVVGGQETQYF

abundance: .
v_gene: TRBV7-2
d_gene: TRBD1
j_gene: TRBJ1-1
CDR3nt: TGTGCCAGCAGCCCTCGGGAGGGACAGGGGGAAGCTTTCTTT
CDR3aa: CASSPREGQGEAFF

abundance: .
v_gene: TRBV5-6
d_gene: .
j_gene: TRBJ1-4
CDR3nt: TGTGCCAGCAGCTTTCAGGGATTGGGGGAAAAACTGTTTTTT
CDR3aa: CASSFQGLGEKLFF

abundance: few
v_gene: TRBV19
d_gene: TRBD1
j_gene: TRBJ1-6
CDR3nt: TGTGCCAGTAGTAGTGACAGGGACCATTCACCCCTCCACTTT
CDR3aa: CASSSDRDHSPLHF

abundance: .
v_gene: TRBV18
d_gene: TRBD1
j_gene: TRBJ1-2
CDR3nt: TGTGCCAGCTCATCGGGACAGGGAAATGGCTACACCTTC
CDR3aa: CASSSGQGNGYTF

abundance: .
v_gene: TRBV21-1
d_gene: .
j_gene: TRBJ2-3
CDR3nt: TGTGCCAGCAGCCGAAAGGAGATAGCGGGGTTAACAGATACGCAGTATTTT
CDR3aa: CASSRKEIAGLTDTQYF

abundance: .
v_gene: TRBV7-8
d_gene: TRBD2
j_gene: TRBJ2-7
CDR3nt: TGTGCCAGCAGCCCACAGACCACTAGCGGGAGTTACTACGAGCAGTACTTC
CDR3aa: CASSPQTTSGSYYEQYF

abundance: .
v_gene: TRBV5-1
d_gene: TRBD1
j_gene: TRBJ2-7
CDR3nt: TGCGCCAGCAGCTTGGCCCAGCGGGGGACAGGGGGCGTCTACGAGCAGTACTTC
CDR3aa: CASSLAQRGTGGVYEQYF

abundance: medium-sized
v_gene: TRBV3-1/TRBV3-2
d_gene: TRBD1
j_gene: TRBJ1-1
CDR3nt: TGTGCCAGCAGCCACGGGACAGTTGAAGCTTTCTTT
CDR3aa: CASSHGTVEAFF

abundance: .
v_gene: TRBV21-1
d_gene: .
j_gene: TRBJ1-4
CDR3nt: TGTGCCAGACGGAGAGTTGAAAAACTGTTTTTT
CDR3aa: CARRRVEKLFF

abundance: .
v_gene: TRBV19
d_gene: TRBD1
j_gene: TRBJ1-5
CDR3nt: TGTGCCAGTGGGGAAGGATACAGGGGGCTAAGCAATCAGCCCCAGCATTTT
CDR3aa: CASGEGYRGLSNQPQHF

abundance: .
v_gene: TRBV5-1
d_gene: TRBD2
j_gene: TRBJ2-1
CDR3nt: TGCGCCAGCAGCCTTAGGGCTAGCGGGGGGAACAATGAGCAGTTCTTC
CDR3aa: CASSLRASGGNNEQFF

abundance: .
v_gene: TRBV2
d_gene: .
j_gene: TRBJ1-3
CDR3nt: TGTGCCAGCAGTTTGGTGGGGGGAGACTCTGGAAACACCATATATTTT
CDR3aa: CASSLVGGDSGNTIYF

abundance: once
v_gene: TRBV5-8
d_gene: .
j_gene: TRBJ1-2
CDR3nt: TGTGCCAGCAGCACTCAGGGGAACCGGGGCTACACCTTC
CDR3aa: CASSTQGNRGYTF

abundance: .
v_gene: TRBV7-8
d_gene: .
j_gene: TRBJ2-4
CDR3nt: TGTGCCAGCAGCTTACCACGATCGGACATTCAGTACTTC
CDR3aa: CASSLPRSDIQYF

abundance: few
v_gene: TRBV27
d_gene: .
j_gene: TRBJ1-6
CDR3nt: TGTGCCAGCAGTTTTCCCGCAGCGCCCCTCCACTTT
CDR3aa: CASSFPAAPLHF

abundance: .
v_gene: TRBV9
d_gene: TRBD1
j_gene: TRBJ2-7
CDR3nt: TGTGCCAGCAGCGTAGCCGGAGGGACAGGGGTATACGAGCAGTACTTC
CDR3aa: CASSVAGGTGVYEQYF

abundance: .
v_gene: TRBV5-6
d_gene: .
j_gene: TRBJ1-4
CDR3nt: TGTGCCAGCAGCAAAGCGGCTAATGAAAAACTGTTTTTT
CDR3aa: CASSKAANEKLFF

abundance: .
v_gene: TRBV3-1/TRBV3-2
d_gene: .
j_gene: TRBJ2-2
CDR3nt: TGTGCCAGCAGCCTAAAGAACACCGGGGAGCTGTTTTTT
CDR3aa: CASSLKNTGELFF

abundance: .
v_gene: TRBV2
d_gene: .
j_gene: TRBJ1-4
CDR3nt: TGTGCCAGCAATCAGGCAGGGGATAAGGAAAAACTGTTTTTT
CDR3aa: CASNQAGDKEKLFF

abundance: few
v_gene: TRBV10-1
d_gene: TRBD1
j_gene: TRBJ2-7
CDR3nt: TGCGCCAGCAGAAGGGACAGGGATTGCTACGAGCAGTACTTC
CDR3aa: CASRRDRDCYEQYF

abundance: .
v_gene: TRBV19
d_gene: TRBD2
j_gene: TRBJ2-1
CDR3nt: TGTGCCAGCCAAAGGAGCGGGGCCACCTACAATGAGCAGTTCTTC
CDR3aa: CASQRSGATYNEQFF

abundance: once
v_gene: TRBV12-3/TRBV12-4
d_gene: .
j_gene: TRBJ2-7
CDR3nt: TGTGCCAGCAGTTTGGGGTTGGGGGGCGAGCAGTACTTC
CDR3aa: CASSLGLGGEQYF

abundance: .
v_gene: TRBV2
d_gene: TRBD2
j_gene: TRBJ2-1
CDR3nt: TGTGCCAGCAGTCCGGGACTAGCGGGGAGGGTGCAGTTCTTC
CDR3aa: CASSPGLAGRVQFF

abundance: once
v_gene: TRBV5-4
d_gene: TRBD1
j_gene: TRBJ1-6
CDR3nt: TGTGCCAGCAGCACGGACAGGGGGTGGGATTCACCCCTCCACTTT
CDR3aa: CASSTDRGWDSPLHF

abundance: few
v_gene: TRBV15
d_gene: .
j_gene: TRBJ2-7
CDR3nt: TGTGCCACCAGCGCAGTCCGGGGGAACGCCTACGAGCAGTACTTC
CDR3aa: CATSAVRGNAYEQYF

abundance: once
v_gene: TRBV21-1
d_gene: .
j_gene: TRBJ2-5
CDR3nt: TGTGCCAGCAGAAAGGGGCCGTCCGGAGAGACCCAGTACTTC
CDR3aa: CASRKGPSGETQYF

abundance: .
v_gene: TRBV7-9
d_gene: .
j_gene: TRBJ2-5
CDR3nt: TGTGCCAGCAGCTTAGAACGGTCAGAGACCCAGTACTTC
CDR3aa: CASSLERSETQYF

abundance: .
v_gene: TRBV7-2
d_gene: TRBD1
j_gene: TRBJ1-3
CDR3nt: TGTGCCAGCAGCTTAGGCGGACAGGGGGCGGGAGGAAACACCATATATTTT
CDR3aa: CASSLGGQGAGGNTIYF

abundance: .
v_gene: TRBV5-5
d_gene: TRBD1
j_gene: TRBJ2-2
CDR3nt: TGTGCCAGCAGCGGATACAGGGGGATCGGCGGGGAGCTGTTTTTT
CDR3aa: CASSGYRGIGGELFF

abundance: .
v_gene: TRBV5-4
d_gene: TRBD2
j_gene: TRBJ2-1
CDR3nt: TGTGCCAGCAGCTTGGGGACTAGCGGCCCGGAGGGGTTCTTC
CDR3aa: CASSLGTSGPEGFF

abundance: .
v_gene: TRBV7-9
d_gene: .
j_gene: TRBJ2-7
CDR3nt: TGTGCCAGCACCCCAAGGGAGGACCGCTTCTCCTACGAGCAGTACTTC
CDR3aa: CASTPREDRFSYEQYF

abundance: .
v_gene: TRBV10-2
d_gene: TRBD2
j_gene: TRBJ2-3
CDR3nt: TGCGCCAGCAGTGGGGAGGGAGGTAGTGCAGATACGCAGTATTTT
CDR3aa: CASSGEGGSADTQYF

abundance: .
v_gene: TRBV4-2
d_gene: TRBD2
j_gene: TRBJ2-1
CDR3nt: TGTGCCAGCAGCCAAGCCGTAGGACTAGCGGGGGAGCAGTTCTTC
CDR3aa: CASSQAVGLAGEQFF

abundance: .
v_gene: TRBV7-9
d_gene: TRBD1
j_gene: TRBJ2-7
CDR3nt: TGTGCCAGCAGCCGGGGGACAGGGATTGGCGAGCAGTACTTC
CDR3aa: CASSRGTGIGEQYF

abundance: .
v_gene: TRBV23-1
d_gene: .
j_gene: TRBJ2-2
CDR3nt: TGCGCCAGCAGTCAAAATTGGAGAAATAACCAAACCCGGGGGGAGCTGTTTTTT
CDR3aa: CASSQNWRNNQTRGELFF

abundance: .
v_gene: TRBV7-6
d_gene: TRBD2
j_gene: TRBJ2-7
CDR3nt: TGTGCCAGCAGCTCCCTTGCCTTAGCGGGGGGTACCTACGAGCAGTACTTC
CDR3aa: CASSSLALAGGTYEQYF